Below, one T cell receptor (beta chain) is given with its context. Its antigen remains unidentified. The record originates from a study of T cell responses to AZD1222 COVID-19 vaccine. Broader study findings: Mostly white British, mostly female donors; authors suggested clonal diversity may be underestimated.

The protocol was immunoSEQ multiplex PCR, while the TCRdb copy is restricted to in-frame clones and leaves out a portion. There are 150,000 to 200,000 clones in the sample; just under 95% occur only once, and 1.6% lies in the top ten. The CDR3 spans 15 residues. Trimming shortened V by 2 bases and J by 2 bases, and 12 bases separated the two germline ends. Germline lookup yields CDR1 MNHEY and CDR2 SVGAGI. The chain combines TRBV6-5 with TRBJ1-2, with D possibly TRBD1 on 6 matching bases. The receptor's source is an adult in good health. This specimen was peripheral blood, taken on day 0 of AZD1222 vaccination. CDR3 amino acids: CASSYQGGLNYGYTF. The DNA for the CDR3 is TGTGCCAGCAGTTACCAAGGGGGATTGAACTATGGCTACACCTTC.